This paragraph reports one T cell receptor beta chain. This specimen belongs to a study of follicular helper T cells after annual influenza vaccination. Sequenced by immunoSEQ multiplex PCR; TCRdb stores in-frame clones only, minus some. This table has about 10,000 clones, approximately 80% appearing once. Germline CDR1 SGHDN, CDR2 FVKESK. This CDR3 is built from 13 residues. Trimming took 5 bases from V and 7 from J; bases not matched to a gene: 7. Indicated time point: 2014-2015 season, 7 days after vaccination. Sequencing used CXCR5+ CD38- circulating T follicular helper cells from blood, obtained 7 days after influenza vaccination. Sample subset: circulating Tfh, non-naive CD4+CXCR5+PD-1+ (ICOS+CD38+ or ICOS-CD38-). The sequence derives from an adult who received the influenza vaccine. The chain combines TRBV14 with TRBJ2-7, with TRBD1 matching over 8 bases. CDR3 DNA: TGTGCCAGCAGCAGGACAGGGTCTACGGAGCAGTACTTC. It yields the protein CASSRTGSTEQYF.